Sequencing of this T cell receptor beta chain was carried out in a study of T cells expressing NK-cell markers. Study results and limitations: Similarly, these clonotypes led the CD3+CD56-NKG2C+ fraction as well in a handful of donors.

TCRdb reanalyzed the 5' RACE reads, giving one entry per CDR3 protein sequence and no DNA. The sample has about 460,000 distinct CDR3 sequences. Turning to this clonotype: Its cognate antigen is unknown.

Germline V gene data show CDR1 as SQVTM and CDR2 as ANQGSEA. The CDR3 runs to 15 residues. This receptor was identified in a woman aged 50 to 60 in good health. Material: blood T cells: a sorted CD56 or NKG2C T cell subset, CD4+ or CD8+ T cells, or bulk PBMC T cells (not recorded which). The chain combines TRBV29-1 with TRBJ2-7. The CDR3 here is CSVATTTWESYEQYF.